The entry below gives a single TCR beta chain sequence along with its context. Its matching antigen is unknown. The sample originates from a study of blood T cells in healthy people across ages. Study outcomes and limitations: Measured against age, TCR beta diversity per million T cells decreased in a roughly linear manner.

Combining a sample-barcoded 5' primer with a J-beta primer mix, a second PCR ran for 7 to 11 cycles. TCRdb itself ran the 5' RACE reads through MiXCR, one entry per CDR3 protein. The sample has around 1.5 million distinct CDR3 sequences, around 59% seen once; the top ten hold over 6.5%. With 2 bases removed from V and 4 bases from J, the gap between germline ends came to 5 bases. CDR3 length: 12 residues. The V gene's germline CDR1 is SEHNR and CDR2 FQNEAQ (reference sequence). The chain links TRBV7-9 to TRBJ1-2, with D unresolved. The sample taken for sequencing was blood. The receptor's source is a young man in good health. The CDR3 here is CASSLRAYGYTF. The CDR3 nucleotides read TGTGCCAGCAGCTTAAGAGCCTATGGCTACACCTTC.